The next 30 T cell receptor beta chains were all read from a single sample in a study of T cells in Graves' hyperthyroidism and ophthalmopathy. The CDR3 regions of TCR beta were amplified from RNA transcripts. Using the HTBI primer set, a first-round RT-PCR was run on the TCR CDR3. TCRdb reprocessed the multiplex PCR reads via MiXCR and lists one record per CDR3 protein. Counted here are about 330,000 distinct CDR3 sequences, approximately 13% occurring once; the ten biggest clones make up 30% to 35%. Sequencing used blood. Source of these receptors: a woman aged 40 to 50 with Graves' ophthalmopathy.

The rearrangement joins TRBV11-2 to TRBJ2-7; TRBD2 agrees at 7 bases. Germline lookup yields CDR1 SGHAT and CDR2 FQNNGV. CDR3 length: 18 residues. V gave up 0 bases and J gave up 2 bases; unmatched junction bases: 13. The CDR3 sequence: CASSLDPRRERPPYEQYF. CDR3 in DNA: TGTGCCAGCAGCTTAGATCCTAGGCGGGAGCGGCCCCCCTACGAGCAGTACTTC.

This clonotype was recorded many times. CDR3 coding DNA: TGTGCCAGCAGCCCAACAGGGGGCGAAGGCTACACCTTC. This translates into CASSPTGGEGYTF. The chain recombines TRBV6-1 with TRBJ1-2; 9 bases fit TRBD1. From germline, CDR1 is MNHNS and CDR2 SASEGT. The J segment lost 8 bases and the V segment lost 6 bases, leaving 7 bases of the junction unmatched. The CDR3 runs to 13 residues.

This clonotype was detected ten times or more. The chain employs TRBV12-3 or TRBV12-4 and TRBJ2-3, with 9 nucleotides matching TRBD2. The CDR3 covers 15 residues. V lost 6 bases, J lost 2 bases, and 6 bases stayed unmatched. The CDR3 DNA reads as TGTGCCAGCAGACGTCTAGCGGGGTACACAGATACGCAGTATTTT. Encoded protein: CASRRLAGYTDTQYF.

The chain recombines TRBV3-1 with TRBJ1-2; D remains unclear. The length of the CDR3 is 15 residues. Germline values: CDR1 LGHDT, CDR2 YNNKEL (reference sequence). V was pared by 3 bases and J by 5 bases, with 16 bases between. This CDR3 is CASSHAAGNRYGYTF. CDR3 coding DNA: TGTGCCAGCAGCCATGCCGCCGGGAACCGGTATGGCTACACCTTC.

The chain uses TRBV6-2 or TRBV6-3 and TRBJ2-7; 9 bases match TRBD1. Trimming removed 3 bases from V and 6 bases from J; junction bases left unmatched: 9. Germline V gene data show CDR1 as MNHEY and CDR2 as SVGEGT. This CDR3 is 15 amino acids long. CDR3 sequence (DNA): TGTGCCAGCAGTTATTATGGGACAGGGCATAGCGAGCAGTACTTC. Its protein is CASSYYGTGHSEQYF.

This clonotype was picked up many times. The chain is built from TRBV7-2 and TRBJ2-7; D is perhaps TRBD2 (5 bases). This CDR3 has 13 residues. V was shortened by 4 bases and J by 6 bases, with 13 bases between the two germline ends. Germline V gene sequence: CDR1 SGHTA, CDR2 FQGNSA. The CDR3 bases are TGTGCCAGCAGCTCTATAGGACGGGGCGAGCAGTACTTC. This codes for CASSSIGRGEQYF.

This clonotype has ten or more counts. Here the CDR3 DNA reads TGTGCCAGCAGTCTTCGACTAGCGGGGGGCATCAGTCTTCATGAGCAGTTCTTC. Amino acid sequence: CASSLRLAGGISLHEQFF. The V and J genes are TRBV2 and TRBJ2-1; 13 bases are a match to TRBD2. Per the germline V gene, CDR1 is SNHLY and CDR2 is FYNNEI. The CDR3 runs to 18 residues. With V trimmed by 5 bases and J by 8 bases, 15 bases remained unmatched.

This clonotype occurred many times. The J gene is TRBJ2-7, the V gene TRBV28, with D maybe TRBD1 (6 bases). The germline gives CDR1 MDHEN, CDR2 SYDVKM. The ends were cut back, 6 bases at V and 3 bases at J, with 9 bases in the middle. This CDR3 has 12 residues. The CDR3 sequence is CASSWGRYEQYF. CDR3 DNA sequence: TGTGCCAGCAGCTGGGGGCGCTACGAGCAGTACTTC. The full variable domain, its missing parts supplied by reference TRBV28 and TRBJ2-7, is DVKVTQSSRYLVKRTGEKVFLECVQDMDHENMFWYRQDPGLGLRLIYFSYDVKMKEKGDIPEGYSVSREKKERFSLILESASTNQTSMYLCASSWGRYEQYFGPGTRLTVT.

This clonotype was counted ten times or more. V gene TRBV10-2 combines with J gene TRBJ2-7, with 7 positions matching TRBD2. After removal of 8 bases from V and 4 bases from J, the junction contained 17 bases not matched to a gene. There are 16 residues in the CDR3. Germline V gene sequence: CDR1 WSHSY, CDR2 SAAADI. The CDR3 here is CASRGIPGLTIYEQYF. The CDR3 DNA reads TGCGCCAGCCGTGGGATTCCGGGACTAACTATTTACGAGCAGTACTTC.

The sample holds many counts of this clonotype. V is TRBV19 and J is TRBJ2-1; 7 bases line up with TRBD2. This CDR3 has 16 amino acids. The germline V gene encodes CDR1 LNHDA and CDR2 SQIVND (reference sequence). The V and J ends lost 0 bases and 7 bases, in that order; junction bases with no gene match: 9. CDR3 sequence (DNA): TGTGCCAGTAGTATAGAACCTCCGGGACTAAGAAATGAGCAGTTCTTC. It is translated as CASSIEPPGLRNEQFF.

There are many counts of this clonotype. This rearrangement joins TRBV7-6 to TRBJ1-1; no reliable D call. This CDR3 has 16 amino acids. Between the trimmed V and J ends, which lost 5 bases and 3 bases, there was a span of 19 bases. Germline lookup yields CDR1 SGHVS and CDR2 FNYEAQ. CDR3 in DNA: TGTGCCAGCAGCCTCGGACGGGCGCGGCGGCACACTGAAGCTTTCTTT. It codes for CASSLGRARRHTEAFF.

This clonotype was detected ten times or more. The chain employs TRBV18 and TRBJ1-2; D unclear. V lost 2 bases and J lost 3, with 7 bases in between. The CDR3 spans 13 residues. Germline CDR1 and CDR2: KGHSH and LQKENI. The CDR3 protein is CASSPVQYYGYTF. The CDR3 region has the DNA TGTGCCAGCTCACCAGTTCAGTACTATGGCTACACCTTC.

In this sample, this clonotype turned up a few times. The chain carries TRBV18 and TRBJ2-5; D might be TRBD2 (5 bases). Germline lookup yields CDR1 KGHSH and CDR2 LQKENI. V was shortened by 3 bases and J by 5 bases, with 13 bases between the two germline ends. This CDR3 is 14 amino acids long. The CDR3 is CASSPVPGGETQYF. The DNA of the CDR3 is TGTGCCAGCTCACCGGTACCGGGCGGGGAGACCCAGTACTTC.

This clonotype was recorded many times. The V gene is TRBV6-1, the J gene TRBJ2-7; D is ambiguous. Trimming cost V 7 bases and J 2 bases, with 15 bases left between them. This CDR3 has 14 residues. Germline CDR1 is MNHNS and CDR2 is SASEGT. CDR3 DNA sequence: TGTGCCAGCACCCTATCCGCAGGACCCTACGAGCAGTACTTC. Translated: CASTLSAGPYEQYF.

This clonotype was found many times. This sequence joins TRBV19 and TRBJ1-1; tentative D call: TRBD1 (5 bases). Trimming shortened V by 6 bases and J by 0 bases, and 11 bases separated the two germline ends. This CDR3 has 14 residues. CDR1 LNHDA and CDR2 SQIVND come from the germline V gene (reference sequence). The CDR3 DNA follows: TGTGCCAGTAGCATGGACACCGTGAACACTGAAGCTTTCTTT. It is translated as CASSMDTVNTEAFF.

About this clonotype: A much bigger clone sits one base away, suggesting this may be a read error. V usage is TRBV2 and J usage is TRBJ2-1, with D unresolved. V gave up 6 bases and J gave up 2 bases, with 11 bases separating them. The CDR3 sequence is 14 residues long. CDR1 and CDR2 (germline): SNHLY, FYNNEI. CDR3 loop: CASRRPITYNEQFF. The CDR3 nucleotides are TGTGCCAGCAGACGGCCAATCACCTACAATGAGCAGTTCTTC.

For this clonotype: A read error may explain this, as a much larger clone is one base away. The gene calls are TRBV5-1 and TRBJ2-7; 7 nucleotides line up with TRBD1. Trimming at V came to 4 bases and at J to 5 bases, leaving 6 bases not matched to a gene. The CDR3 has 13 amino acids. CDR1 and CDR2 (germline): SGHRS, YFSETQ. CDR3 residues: CASSPQTGNEQYF. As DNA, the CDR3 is TGCGCCAGCAGCCCACAGACAGGGAACGAGCAGTACTTC.

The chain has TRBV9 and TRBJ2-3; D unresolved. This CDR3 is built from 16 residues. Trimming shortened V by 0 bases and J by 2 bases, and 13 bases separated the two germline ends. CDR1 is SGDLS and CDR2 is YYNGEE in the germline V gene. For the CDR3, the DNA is TGTGCCAGCAGCGTAGGCCCCCTGCGTTACACAGATACGCAGTATTTT. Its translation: CASSVGPLRYTDTQYF.

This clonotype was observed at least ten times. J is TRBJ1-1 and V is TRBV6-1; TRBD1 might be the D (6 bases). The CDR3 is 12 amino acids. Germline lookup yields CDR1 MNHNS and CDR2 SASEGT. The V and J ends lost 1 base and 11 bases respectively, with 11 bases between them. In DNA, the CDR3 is TGTGCCAGCAGTGAAGTGGCAGGGGCTGCTTTCTTT. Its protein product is CASSEVAGAAFF.

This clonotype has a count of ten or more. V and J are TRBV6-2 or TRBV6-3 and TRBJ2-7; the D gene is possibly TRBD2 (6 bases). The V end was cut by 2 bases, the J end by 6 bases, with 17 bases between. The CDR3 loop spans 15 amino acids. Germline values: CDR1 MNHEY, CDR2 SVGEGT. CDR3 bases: TGTGCCAGCAGTTACCCCCCCCGCGGGACGAGCGAGCAGTACTTC. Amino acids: CASSYPPRGTSEQYF.

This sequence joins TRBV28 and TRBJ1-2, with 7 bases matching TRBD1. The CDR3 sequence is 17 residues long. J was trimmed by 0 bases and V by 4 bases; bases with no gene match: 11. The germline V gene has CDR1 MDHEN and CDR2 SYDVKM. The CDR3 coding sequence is TGTGCCAGCAGTTCTTACGCCGGACAGGAATCTAACTATGGCTACACCTTC. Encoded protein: CASSSYAGQESNYGYTF.

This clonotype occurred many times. The CDR3 DNA is TGTGCCACCACTACAGGGGCAGACACTGAAGCTTTCTTT. Its protein product is CATTTGADTEAFF. The genes are TRBV10-3 and TRBJ1-1, with 7 bases identical to TRBD1. The CDR3 has 13 amino acids. V shed 10 bases and J 3 bases; nucleotides not matched to a gene: 8. CDR1 ENHRY and CDR2 SYGVKD come from the germline V gene.

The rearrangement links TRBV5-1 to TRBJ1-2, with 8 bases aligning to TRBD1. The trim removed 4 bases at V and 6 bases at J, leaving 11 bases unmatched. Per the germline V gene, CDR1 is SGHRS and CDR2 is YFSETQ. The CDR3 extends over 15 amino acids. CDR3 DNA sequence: TGCGCCAGCAGCCCAACGATAGCAGGGGGCAATGGCTACACCTTC. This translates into CASSPTIAGGNGYTF.

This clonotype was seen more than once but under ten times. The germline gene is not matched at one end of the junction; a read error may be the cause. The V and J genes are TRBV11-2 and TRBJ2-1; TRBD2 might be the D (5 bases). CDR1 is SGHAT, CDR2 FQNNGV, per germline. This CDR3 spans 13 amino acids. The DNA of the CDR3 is TGTGCCAGCAGCTTAGATCGTGGAGGTGAGCAGCTCTTC. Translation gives CASSLDRGGEQLF. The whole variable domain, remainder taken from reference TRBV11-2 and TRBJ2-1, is EAGVAQSPRYKIIEKRQSVAFWCNPISGHATLYWYQQILGQGPKLLIQFQNNGVVDDSQLPKDRFSAERLKGVDSTLKIQPAKLEDSAVYLCASSLDRGGEQLFGPGTRLTVL.

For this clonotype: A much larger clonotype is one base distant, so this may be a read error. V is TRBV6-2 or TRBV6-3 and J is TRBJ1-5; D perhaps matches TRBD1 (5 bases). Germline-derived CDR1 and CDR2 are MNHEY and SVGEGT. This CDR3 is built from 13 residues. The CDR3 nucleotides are TGTGCCAGCAGTTACTCTCAGGGTCAGCCCCGGCATTTT. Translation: CASSYSQGQPRHF.

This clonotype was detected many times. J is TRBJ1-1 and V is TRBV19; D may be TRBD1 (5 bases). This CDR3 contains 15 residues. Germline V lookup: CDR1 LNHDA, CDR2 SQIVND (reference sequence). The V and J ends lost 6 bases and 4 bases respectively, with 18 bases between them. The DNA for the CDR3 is TGTGCCAGTAGACGACGGGGAGGGACCGGCACTGAAGCTTTCTTT. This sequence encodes CASRRRGGTGTEAFF.

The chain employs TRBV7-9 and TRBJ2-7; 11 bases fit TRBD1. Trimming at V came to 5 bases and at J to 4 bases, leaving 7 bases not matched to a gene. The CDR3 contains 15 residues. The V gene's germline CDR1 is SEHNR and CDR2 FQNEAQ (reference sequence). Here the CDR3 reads CASSMGQGGSYEQYF. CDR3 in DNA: TGTGCCAGCAGCATGGGACAGGGGGGTTCTTACGAGCAGTACTTC.

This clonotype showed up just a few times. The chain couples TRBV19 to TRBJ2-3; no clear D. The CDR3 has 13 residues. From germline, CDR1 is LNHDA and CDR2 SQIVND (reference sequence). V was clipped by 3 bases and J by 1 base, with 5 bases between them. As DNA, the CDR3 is TGTGCCAGTAGTATGGATGGCACAGATACGCAGTATTTT. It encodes CASSMDGTDTQYF.

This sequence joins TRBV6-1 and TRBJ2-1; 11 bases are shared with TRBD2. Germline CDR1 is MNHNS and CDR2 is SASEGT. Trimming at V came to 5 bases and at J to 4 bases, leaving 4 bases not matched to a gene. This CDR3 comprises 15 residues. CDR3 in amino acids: CASSRGLAEYNEQFF. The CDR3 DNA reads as TGTGCCAGCAGTAGGGGACTAGCGGAATACAATGAGCAGTTCTTC.

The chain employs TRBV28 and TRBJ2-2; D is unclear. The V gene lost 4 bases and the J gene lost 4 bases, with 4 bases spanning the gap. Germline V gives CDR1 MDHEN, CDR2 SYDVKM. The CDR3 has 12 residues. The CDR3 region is CASSWATGELFF. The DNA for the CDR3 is TGTGCCAGCAGTTGGGCCACCGGGGAGCTGTTTTTT. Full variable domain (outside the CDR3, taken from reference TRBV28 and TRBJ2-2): DVKVTQSSRYLVKRTGEKVFLECVQDMDHENMFWYRQDPGLGLRLIYFSYDVKMKEKGDIPEGYSVSREKKERFSLILESASTNQTSMYLCASSWATGELFFGEGSRLTVL.